One and the same sample provided the 10 T cell receptor beta chains below, sequenced in a study of identical twins. TCRdb re-called the 5' RACE reads with MiXCR, one entry per CDR3 protein. This table has roughly 1.6 million distinct CDR3 sequences, about 32% appearing once. The sequenced sample consisted of cord blood. The receptors here all came from a newborn girl in good health.

The chain joins TRBV4-2 to TRBJ2-7, with 10 bases lining up with TRBD2. This CDR3 region has 19 residues. V shed 0 bases, J shed 3 bases, and the junction held 14 bases outside the gene matches. Looked up from germline, CDR1 is LGHNA and CDR2 is YNFKEQ. CDR3 sequence (DNA): TGTGCCAGCAGCCAAGATGGGTCTAGCGGGAGCCGACCGGGCTACGAGCAGTACTTC. This translates into CASSQDGSSGSRPGYEQYF.

This clonotype occurred many times. This chain uses TRBV28 with TRBJ1-2; TRBD1 matches at 8 bases. CDR1 is MDHEN, CDR2 SYDVKM, per germline. The V segment lost 6 bases and the J segment 8 bases; nucleotides outside the gene matches: 11. CDR3 size: 14 residues. Here the CDR3 DNA reads TGTGCCAGCAGCCCATCCAGGGGGCGCGTCGGCTACACCTTC. The encoded protein is CASSPSRGRVGYTF.

The rearrangement links TRBV18 to TRBJ1-2; no firm D call. The CDR3 sequence is 13 residues long. CDR1 and CDR2 from the germline V gene are KGHSH and LQKENI. V dropped 2 bases and J dropped 4 bases, with 8 bases sitting between them. The CDR3 nucleotides are TGTGCCAGCTCACCAAGCAGTCTCTATGGCTACACCTTC. It codes for CASSPSSLYGYTF.

The sample holds many counts of this clonotype. This chain joins TRBV12-3 or TRBV12-4 and TRBJ2-4, with 9 nucleotides matching TRBD1. This CDR3 is built from 15 residues. J lost 5 bases, V lost 2 bases, and 4 bases had no gene match. The CDR3 DNA reads as TGTGCCAGCAGTTTATATACAGGGGGCCAAAACATTCAGTACTTC. Its protein is CASSLYTGGQNIQYF.

The chain uses TRBV5-5 and TRBJ1-5; D is ambiguous. Germline V lookup: CDR1 SGHKS, CDR2 YYEKEE (reference sequence). V was pared by 4 bases and J by 0 bases, with 17 bases between. This CDR3 spans 17 amino acids. Here the CDR3 DNA reads TGTGCCAGCAGCCCCAATCCGGGAGGATATAGCAATCAGCCCCAGCATTTT. It is translated as CASSPNPGGYSNQPQHF. The full variable domain, rest sourced from reference TRBV5-5 and TRBJ1-5, is DAGVTQSPTHLIKTRGQQVTLRCSPISGHKSVSWYQQVLGQGPQFIFQYYEKEERGRGNFPDRFSARQFPNYSSELNVNALLLGDSALYLCASSPNPGGYSNQPQHFGDGTRLSIL.

The chain recombines TRBV5-1 with TRBJ1-4; the D is unclear. V was trimmed by 4 bases and J by 8 bases, leaving 9 bases between them. This CDR3 is 12 amino acids long. Germline assignment: CDR1 SGHRS and CDR2 YFSETQ. CDR3 sequence reads: CASSTDSEKLFF. CDR3 DNA sequence: TGCGCCAGCAGCACCGATTCGGAAAAACTGTTTTTT.

This chain joins TRBV12-3 or TRBV12-4 and TRBJ2-3; no definite D call. V shed 7 bases and J shed 8 bases, with 13 bases lying between them. The CDR3 has 12 amino acids. This chain's CDR3 is CASNYGSATQYF. The CDR3 region has the DNA TGTGCCAGCAACTACGGCTCGGCTACGCAGTATTTT.

This clonotype was detected only a few times. V is TRBV29-1 and J is TRBJ1-1, with D perhaps TRBD1 (5 bases). Germline CDR1 and CDR2: SQVTM and ANQGSEA. The germline V and J ends were trimmed by 3 bases and 0 bases, with 11 bases remaining between them. The CDR3 is made up of 14 amino acids. CDR3 region: CSVDPGLMNTEAFF. In DNA, the CDR3 is TGCAGCGTTGACCCGGGACTCATGAACACTGAAGCTTTCTTT.

The rearrangement joins TRBV20-1 to TRBJ1-4, with TRBD1 matching over 8 bases. Trimming removed 4 bases from V and 7 bases from J; junction bases left unmatched: 2. The CDR3 length is 12 residues. Germline values: CDR1 DFQATT, CDR2 SNEGSKA (reference sequence). The CDR3 here is CSATGGAEKLFF. CDR3 in DNA: TGCAGTGCTACAGGGGGCGCTGAAAAACTGTTTTTT.

This chain joins TRBV5-1 and TRBJ2-5; D remains unclear. The CDR3 contains 16 residues. Germline loops: CDR1 SGHRS, CDR2 YFSETQ. V lost 1 base and J 11 bases, leaving 24 bases between the germline ends. The CDR3 nucleotides are TGCGCCAGCAGCTTGTTAGTTGTCGGCTTCTCGAATGAGCAGTACTTC. Protein product: CASSLLVVGFSNEQYF.